The entry below describes one T cell receptor beta chain. TCRdb keeps only in-frame clones here, not all; method: immunoSEQ multiplex PCR. Seen here are about 400,000 clones, 86% observed once, and the top ten hold roughly 0.82%. V lost 5 bases and J lost 8, with 15 bases in between. There are 13 residues in the CDR3. Germline assignment: CDR1 SEHNR and CDR2 FQNEAQ (reference sequence). The data were obtained in a study of cytomegalovirus exposure and HLA in healthy donors. The TCR was taken from a woman under 30 in good health and CMV-seronegative. The chain links TRBV7-9 to TRBJ1-1; D call uncertain. Source material: PBMCs. The CDR3 nucleotides are TGTGCCAGCAGCCCCGACTACCTAGGCGAAGCTTTCTTT. As protein: CASSPDYLGEAFF.